These T cell receptor beta chains were read from a single sample in a study of molecular identifiers for immune sequencing clone quantification. MiXCR, run by TCRdb on the PCR reads, gives a single entry per CDR3 protein. The table has about 97,000 distinct CDR3 sequences, more than 20% seen once. Specimen: naive CD8+ T cells from blood, with Jurkat cell RNA spiked in. The receptors derive from a human donor in good health. Some libraries in this study had Jurkat cell RNA spiked in. The CDR3 runs from the conserved cysteine through the conserved F or W. D genes are given only for firm matches. Clone size is not always given. Where it is, it says once, few, many or a class for expanded clones.

V gene	J gene	D gene	clone size	CDR3 DNA	CDR3 protein
TRBV4-3	TRBJ1-2	-	many	TGCGCCAGCAGCCAAGATGACAGCCACTATGGCTACACCTTC	CASSQDDSHYGYTF
TRBV7-9	TRBJ2-3	TRBD2	many	TGTGCCAGCAGCTCTATACTAGCGGGAGTCACAGATACGCAGTATTTT	CASSSILAGVTDTQYF
TRBV12-3/TRBV12-4	TRBJ2-7	TRBD1	-	TGTGCCAGCAGTGGGACAGGGGGACTACCCTACGAGCAGTACTTC	CASSGTGGLPYEQYF
TRBV11-2	TRBJ1-1	-	few	TGTGCCAGCAGTTCGACAGGCGCGGTTGAAGCTTTCTTT	CASSSTGAVEAFF
TRBV25-1	TRBJ2-5	-	-	TGTGTTAGCAGTGTGGGTCCGGAGACCCAGTACTTC	CVSSVGPETQYF
TRBV7-6	TRBJ2-1	-	many	TGTGCCAGCAGCTTAAAAGGGGTGACCTACAATGAGCAGTTCTTC	CASSLKGVTYNEQFF
TRBV12-5	TRBJ2-5	TRBD1	many	TGTGCTAGTGGTTTGGCTACAGGGGCTACTCAAGAGACCCAGTACTTC	CASGLATGATQETQYF
TRBV27	TRBJ2-1	TRBD2	-	TGTGCCAGCAGTTCCCTAGCGGGAGGGCATGAGCAGTTCTTC	CASSSLAGGHEQFF
TRBV10-3	TRBJ2-5	TRBD1	many	TGTGCCATCAGTCCCCGGGACAGCCTACAAGAGACCCAGTACTTC	CAISPRDSLQETQYF
TRBV9	TRBJ2-7	-	many	TGTGCCAGCAGCGTAGAGGACGGACCCTCCTACGAGCAGTACTTC	CASSVEDGPSYEQYF
TRBV7-2	TRBJ1-3	-	many	TGTGCCAGCAGCTTAGCTTGGACAGCAGTATCTGGAAACACCATATATTTT	CASSLAWTAVSGNTIYF
TRBV29-1	TRBJ2-7	TRBD1	many	TGCAGCGCTACCGGGACAGGGAGCGAGCAGTACTTC	CSATGTGSEQYF
TRBV5-6	TRBJ2-6	-	many	TGTGCCAGCAGCTTGCCCACAGGGTCTGGGGCCAACGTCCTGACTTTC	CASSLPTGSGANVLTF
TRBV29-1	TRBJ2-7	-	-	TGCAGCGTTGTGGCCGAATCCTACGGGCAGTACTTC	CSVVAESYGQYF
TRBV6-2/TRBV6-3	TRBJ1-1	-	many	TGTGCCAGCAGTTACAGGCAGGGGCGGTTCACTGAAGCTTTCTTT	CASSYRQGRFTEAFF
TRBV11-2	TRBJ1-4	-	many	TGTGCCAGCAGCTTGTACAGTAGGACAGCTAATGAAAAACTGTTTTTT	CASSLYSRTANEKLFF
TRBV9	TRBJ2-7	-	-	TGTGCCAGCTCCCCTTCGTGGGGTTCCTACGAGCAGTACTTC	CASSPSWGSYEQYF
TRBV7-6	TRBJ1-1	-	many	TGTGCCAGCAGCTGGGAGGTACACACTGAAGCTTTCTTT	CASSWEVHTEAFF
TRBV11-2	TRBJ2-1	TRBD2	-	TGTGCCAGCAGCTTAGTGGATCCAGCGGGGGGGCTGAATGAGCAGTTCTTC	CASSLVDPAGGLNEQFF
TRBV28	TRBJ1-1	-	few	TGTGCCAGCAGGCCTCGGTTAGGGTCTACTGAAGCTTTCTTT	CASRPRLGSTEAFF
TRBV12-3/TRBV12-4	TRBJ2-3	TRBD2	-	TGTGCCAGCAGTTTAGGAGTAGCGGGGGGGACAGATCCGCAGTATTTT	CASSLGVAGGTDPQYF
TRBV14	TRBJ2-5	TRBD1	-	TGTGCCAGCAGCCAAATCCGGGACAGGGGGGTTCGAGAGACCCAGTACTTC	CASSQIRDRGVRETQYF
TRBV4-3	TRBJ1-6	-	many	TGCGCCAGCAGCCAAGGGGGAGAATGGAATTCACCCCTCCACTTT	CASSQGGEWNSPLHF
TRBV5-4	TRBJ1-1	-	few	TGTGCCAGCAGCTTGGTAGGAGCGATGAACACTGAAGCTTTCTTT	CASSLVGAMNTEAFF
TRBV3-1	TRBJ2-2	-	many	TGTGCCAGCAGCCAAGATTTTGTATCGGCCGGGGAGCTGTTTTTT	CASSQDFVSAGELFF
TRBV24-1	TRBJ2-1	-	few	TGTGCCTCCAGTGGGCCGGGGCGAGGGGATAAGCAGTTCTTC	CASSGPGRGDKQFF
TRBV7-6	TRBJ2-1	TRBD2	-	TGTGCCAGCAGCCCGAGGACTAGCGGGAGATTCAATGAGCAGTTCTTC	CASSPRTSGRFNEQFF
TRBV6-5	TRBJ2-7	-	-	TGTGCCAGCAGTTACTCATCCAATAGGGCCTACGAGCAGTACTTC	CASSYSSNRAYEQYF
TRBV7-2	TRBJ2-5	TRBD1	few	TGTGCCAGCAGCATACCAACAGGGGAAGAGACCCAGTACTTC	CASSIPTGEETQYF
TRBV27	TRBJ1-5	-	few	TGTGCCAGCAGTATATACAATCAGCCCCAGCATTTT	CASSIYNQPQHF
TRBV15	TRBJ2-1	TRBD1	-	TGTGCCACCAGCAGTGGGACAGGGCCCTACAATGAGCAGTTCTTC	CATSSGTGPYNEQFF
TRBV4-3	TRBJ1-1	-	many	TGCGCCAGCAGCCAAGCCGGGGGAGCGAACACTGAAGCTTTCTTT	CASSQAGGANTEAFF
TRBV2	TRBJ2-1	TRBD2	-	TGTGCCAGCAGTGACCTGACTAGCGGGGATAGCTCCTACAATGAACAGTTCTTC	CASSDLTSGDSSYNEQFF
TRBV4-3	TRBJ2-7	TRBD2	many	TGCGCCAGCAGCCCCGGGACTAGCGGGTACGAGCAGTACTTC	CASSPGTSGYEQYF
TRBV20-1	TRBJ1-2	-	-	TGCAGTGCTTTCGACCCCGGGAGTTCCTATGGCTACACCTTC	CSAFDPGSSYGYTF
TRBV5-6	TRBJ2-1	TRBD1	-	TGTGCCAGCAGCTTACCGGGACAGGGTATCGGTGAGCAGTTCTTC	CASSLPGQGIGEQFF
TRBV12-3/TRBV12-4	TRBJ2-4	-	-	TGTGCCAGCAGTTTAGGGGTTTCCATACACATTCAGTACTTC	CASSLGVSIHIQYF
TRBV7-9	TRBJ2-7	TRBD2	-	TGTGCCAGCACCATCGGACTAGCGGGAGTCTACGAGCAGTACTTC	CASTIGLAGVYEQYF
TRBV29-1	TRBJ2-1	-	many	TGCAGCGTTGAAACTGGGGGAGGGTCAGGGGTCTACAATGAGCAGTTCTTC	CSVETGGGSGVYNEQFF
TRBV20-1	TRBJ2-7	-	-	TGCGGTGCTGGAGATACCGTTCGGTCCTACGAGCAGTACTTC	CGAGDTVRSYEQYF
TRBV11-2	TRBJ2-3	TRBD1	few	TGTGCCAGCAGCTTAGATTGGGACAGGGTCGCGGATACGCAGTATTTT	CASSLDWDRVADTQYF
TRBV5-1	TRBJ2-7	TRBD2	-	TGCGCCAGCAGCCTCGGGGAGGGGTGGTTGAACGAGCAGTACTTC	CASSLGEGWLNEQYF
TRBV5-1	TRBJ1-1	TRBD1	many	TGCGCCAGCAGCTACGGGACAGGGAAGGTATCCACTGAAGCTTTCTTT	CASSYGTGKVSTEAFF
TRBV11-2	TRBJ2-7	-	few	TGTGCCAGCGGCCAAGGGACGGCGGGCGAGCAGTACTTC	CASGQGTAGEQYF
TRBV7-9	TRBJ2-7	-	-	TGTGCCAGCGCCTCACAGGAGGACAGACTTTACGAGCAGTACTTC	CASASQEDRLYEQYF